What follows are 2 T cell receptor beta chains derived from one specimen sequenced in a study of beta chain features in type 1 diabetes. Expressed TCRB transcripts were sequenced, since all the RNA that had been isolated was reverse transcribed. Assay: immunoSEQ multiplex PCR; the TCRdb copy retains only in-frame clones and omits some. The table has roughly 290,000 clones, under 8.5% seen once. Sequencing was performed on central memory CD4+ T cells from blood. The source is a woman aged 18-29 years in good health.

The rearrangement joins TRBV2 to TRBJ1-5; D is undetermined. Trimming removed 3 bases from V and 7 bases from J, with 7 bases in between. The CDR3 contains 12 residues. The V gene's germline CDR1 is SNHLY and CDR2 FYNNEI. CDR3: CASSDTWQPQHF. CDR3 nucleotide sequence: TGTGCCAGCAGTGATACATGGCAGCCCCAGCATTTT.

Only a few counts were recorded for this clone. The V call is TRBV7-3, the J call TRBJ2-3; a possible D gene is TRBD2 (5 bases). V lost 5 bases, J lost 1 base, and 7 bases lay in between. Germline loops: CDR1 SGHTA, CDR2 FQGTGA. This CDR3 has 13 residues. CDR3 coding DNA: TGTGCCAGCAGCAGAGGGCGCACAGATACGCAGTATTTT. Its translation is CASSRGRTDTQYF.